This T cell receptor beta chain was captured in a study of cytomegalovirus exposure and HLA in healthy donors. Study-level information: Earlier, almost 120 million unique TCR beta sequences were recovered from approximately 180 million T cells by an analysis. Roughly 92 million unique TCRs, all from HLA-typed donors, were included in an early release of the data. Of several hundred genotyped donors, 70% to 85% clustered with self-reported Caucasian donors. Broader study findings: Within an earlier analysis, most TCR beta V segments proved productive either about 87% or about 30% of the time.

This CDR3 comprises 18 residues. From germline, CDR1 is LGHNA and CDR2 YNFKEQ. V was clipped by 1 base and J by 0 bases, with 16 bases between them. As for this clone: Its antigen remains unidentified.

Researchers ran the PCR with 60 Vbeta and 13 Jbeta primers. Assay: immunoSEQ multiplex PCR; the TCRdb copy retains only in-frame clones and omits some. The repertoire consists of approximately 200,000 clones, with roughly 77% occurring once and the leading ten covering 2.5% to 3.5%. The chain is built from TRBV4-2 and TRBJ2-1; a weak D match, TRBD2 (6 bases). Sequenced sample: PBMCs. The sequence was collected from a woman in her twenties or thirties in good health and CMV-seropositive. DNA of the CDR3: TGTGCCAGCAGCCAAGCTATCGGGCGGACTATCTCCTACAATGAGCAGTTCTTC. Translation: CASSQAIGRTISYNEQFF.